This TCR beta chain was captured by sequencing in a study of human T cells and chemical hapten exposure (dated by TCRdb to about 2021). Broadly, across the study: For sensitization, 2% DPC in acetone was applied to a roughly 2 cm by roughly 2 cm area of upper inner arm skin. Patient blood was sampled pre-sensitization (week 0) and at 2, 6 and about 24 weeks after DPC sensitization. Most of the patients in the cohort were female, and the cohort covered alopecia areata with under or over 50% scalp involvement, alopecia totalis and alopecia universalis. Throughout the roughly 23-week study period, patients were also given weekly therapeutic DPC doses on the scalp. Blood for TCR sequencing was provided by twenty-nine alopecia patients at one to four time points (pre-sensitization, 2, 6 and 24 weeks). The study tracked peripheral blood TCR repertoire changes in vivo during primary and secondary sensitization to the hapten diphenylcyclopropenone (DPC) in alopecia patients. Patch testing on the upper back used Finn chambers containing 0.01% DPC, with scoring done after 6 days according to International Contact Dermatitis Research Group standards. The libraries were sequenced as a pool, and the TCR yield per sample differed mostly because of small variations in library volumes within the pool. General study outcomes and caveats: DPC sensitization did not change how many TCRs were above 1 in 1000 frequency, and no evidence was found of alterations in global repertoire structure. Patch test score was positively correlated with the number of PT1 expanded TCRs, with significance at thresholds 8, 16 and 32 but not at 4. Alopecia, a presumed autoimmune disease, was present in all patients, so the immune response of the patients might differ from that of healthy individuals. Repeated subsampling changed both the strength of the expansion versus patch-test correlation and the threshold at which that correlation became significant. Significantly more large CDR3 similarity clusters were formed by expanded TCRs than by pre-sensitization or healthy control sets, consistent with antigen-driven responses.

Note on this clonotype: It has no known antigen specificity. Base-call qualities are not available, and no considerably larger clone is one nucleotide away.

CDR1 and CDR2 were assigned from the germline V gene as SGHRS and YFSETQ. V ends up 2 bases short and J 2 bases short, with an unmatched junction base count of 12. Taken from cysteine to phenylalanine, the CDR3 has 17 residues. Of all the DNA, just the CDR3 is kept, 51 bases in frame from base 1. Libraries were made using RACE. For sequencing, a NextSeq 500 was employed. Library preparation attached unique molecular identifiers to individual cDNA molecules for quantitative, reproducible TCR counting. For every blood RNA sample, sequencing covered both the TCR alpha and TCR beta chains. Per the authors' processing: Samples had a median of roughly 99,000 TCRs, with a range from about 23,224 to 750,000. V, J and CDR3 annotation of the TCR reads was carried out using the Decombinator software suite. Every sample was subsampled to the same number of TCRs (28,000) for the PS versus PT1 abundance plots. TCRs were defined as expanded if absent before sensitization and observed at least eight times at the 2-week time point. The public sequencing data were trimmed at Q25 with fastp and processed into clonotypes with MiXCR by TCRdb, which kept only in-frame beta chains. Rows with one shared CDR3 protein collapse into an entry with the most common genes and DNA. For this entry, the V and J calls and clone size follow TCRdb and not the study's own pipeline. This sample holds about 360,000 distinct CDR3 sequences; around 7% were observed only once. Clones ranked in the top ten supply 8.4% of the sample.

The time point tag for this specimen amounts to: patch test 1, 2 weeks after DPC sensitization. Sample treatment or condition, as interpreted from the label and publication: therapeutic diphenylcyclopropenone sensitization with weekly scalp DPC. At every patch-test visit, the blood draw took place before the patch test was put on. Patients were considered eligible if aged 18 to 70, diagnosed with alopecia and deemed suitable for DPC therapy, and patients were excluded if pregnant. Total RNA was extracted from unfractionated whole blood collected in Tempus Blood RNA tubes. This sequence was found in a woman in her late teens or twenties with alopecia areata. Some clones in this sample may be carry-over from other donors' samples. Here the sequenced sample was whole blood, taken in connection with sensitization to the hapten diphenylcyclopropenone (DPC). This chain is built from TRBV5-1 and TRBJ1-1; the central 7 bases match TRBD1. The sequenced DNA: TGCGCCAGCAGCTTTCCCATGGGACAGCCAGCCAACACTGAAGCTTTCTTT. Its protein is CASSFPMGQPANTEAFF.